This TCR beta chain is from a study of blood T cell repertoires in COVID-19. Profiling relied on immunoSEQ multiplex PCR, and the TCRdb table lists in-frame clones only, not all of them. The data show tens of thousands of clones, about 89% seen once. Unmatched junction bases numbered 16, after V lost 5 bases and J lost 14 bases. CDR3 length: 15 residues. Germline CDR1 LNHDA, CDR2 SQIVND (reference sequence). This clone appeared a few times. The receptor's source is a man aged 50 to 60 with active COVID-19. V gene TRBV19 combines with J gene TRBJ2-1, with 9 bases fitting TRBD2. The sample was peripheral blood. The CDR3 sequence is CASSPRAGGQTGEFF. CDR3 coding DNA: TGTGCCAGTAGTCCTCGCGCGGGAGGGCAAACTGGGGAGTTCTTC. Filled out from reference TRBV19 and TRBJ2-1, the complete variable domain reads DGGITQSPKYLFRKEGQNVTLSCEQNLNHDAMYWYRQDPGQGLRLIYYSQIVNDFQKGDIAEGYSVSREKKESFPLTVTSAQKNPTAFYLCASSPRAGGQTGEFFGPGTRLTVL.